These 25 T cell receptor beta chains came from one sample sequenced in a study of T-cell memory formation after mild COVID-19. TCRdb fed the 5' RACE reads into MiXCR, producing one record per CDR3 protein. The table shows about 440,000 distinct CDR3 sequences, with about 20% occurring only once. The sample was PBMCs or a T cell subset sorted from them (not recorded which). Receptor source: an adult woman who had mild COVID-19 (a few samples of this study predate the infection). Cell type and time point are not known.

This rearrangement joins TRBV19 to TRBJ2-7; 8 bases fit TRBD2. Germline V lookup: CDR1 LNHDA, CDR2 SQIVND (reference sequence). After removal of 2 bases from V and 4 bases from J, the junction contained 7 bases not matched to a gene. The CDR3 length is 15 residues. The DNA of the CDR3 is TGTGCCAGTAGTATAAGTACTAGCGGTAGGTACGAGCAGTACTTC. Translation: CASSISTSGRYEQYF.

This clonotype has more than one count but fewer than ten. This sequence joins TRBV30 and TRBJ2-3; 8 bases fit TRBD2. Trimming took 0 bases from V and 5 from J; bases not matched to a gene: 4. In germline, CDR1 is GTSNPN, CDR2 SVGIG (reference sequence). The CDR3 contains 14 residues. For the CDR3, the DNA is TGTGCCTGGAGTGTACTGGCGGGAGGAGATACGCAGTATTTT. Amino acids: CAWSVLAGGDTQYF.

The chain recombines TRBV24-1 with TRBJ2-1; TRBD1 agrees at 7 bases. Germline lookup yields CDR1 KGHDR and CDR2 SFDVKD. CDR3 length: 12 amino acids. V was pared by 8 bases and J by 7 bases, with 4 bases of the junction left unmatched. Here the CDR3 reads CATKGALNEQFF. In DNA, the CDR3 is TGTGCCACCAAGGGGGCGCTTAATGAGCAGTTCTTC.

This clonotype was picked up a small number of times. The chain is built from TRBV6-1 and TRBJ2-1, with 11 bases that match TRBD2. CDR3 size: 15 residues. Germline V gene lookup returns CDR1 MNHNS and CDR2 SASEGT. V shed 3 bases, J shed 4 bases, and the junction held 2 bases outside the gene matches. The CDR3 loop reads CASSETSGVYNEQFF. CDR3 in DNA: TGTGCCAGCAGTGAGACTAGCGGGGTATACAATGAGCAGTTCTTC.

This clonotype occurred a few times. CDR3 in DNA: TGCAGTGCTCCTCGCCTCCAGGACAAAAACATTCAGTACTTC. Protein: CSAPRLQDKNIQYF. The chain is built from TRBV20-1 and TRBJ2-4; D is ambiguous. The CDR3 length is 14 residues. Germline V gives CDR1 DFQATT, CDR2 SNEGSKA (reference sequence). V lost 5 bases to trimming and J lost 3 bases, with 14 bases between them.

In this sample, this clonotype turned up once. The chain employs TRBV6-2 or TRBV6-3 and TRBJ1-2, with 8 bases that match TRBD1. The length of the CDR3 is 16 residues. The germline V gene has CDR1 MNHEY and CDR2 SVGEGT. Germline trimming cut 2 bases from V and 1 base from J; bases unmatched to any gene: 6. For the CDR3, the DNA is TGTGCCAGCAGTTACCCTCCGGACAGGGATAACTATGGCTACACCTTC. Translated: CASSYPPDRDNYGYTF.

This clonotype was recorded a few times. The CDR3 coding sequence is TGTGCCAGCAGCGCTTCTGGGGCGACAGAAGAGCAGTACTTC. This codes for CASSASGATEEQYF. The chain couples TRBV7-9 to TRBJ2-7, with D maybe TRBD1 (5 bases). The CDR3 extends over 14 amino acids. Trimming shortened V by 5 bases and J by 7 bases, and 18 bases separated the two germline ends. CDR1 is SEHNR, CDR2 FQNEAQ, per germline (reference sequence).

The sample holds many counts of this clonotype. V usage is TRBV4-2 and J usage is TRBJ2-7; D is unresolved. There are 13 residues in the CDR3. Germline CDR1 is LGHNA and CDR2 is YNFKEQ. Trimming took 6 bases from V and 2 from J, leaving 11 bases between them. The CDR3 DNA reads TGTGCCAGCAGTCTCTCCGGCGCCTACGAGCAGTACTTC. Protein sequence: CASSLSGAYEQYF.

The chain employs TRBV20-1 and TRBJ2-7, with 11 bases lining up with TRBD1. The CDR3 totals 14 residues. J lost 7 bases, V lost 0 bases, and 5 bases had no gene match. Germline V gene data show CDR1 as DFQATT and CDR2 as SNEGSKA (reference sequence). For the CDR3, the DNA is TGCAGTGCTAGAGAGGGGACAGGGGGTCAGGAGCAGTACTTC. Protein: CSAREGTGGQEQYF.

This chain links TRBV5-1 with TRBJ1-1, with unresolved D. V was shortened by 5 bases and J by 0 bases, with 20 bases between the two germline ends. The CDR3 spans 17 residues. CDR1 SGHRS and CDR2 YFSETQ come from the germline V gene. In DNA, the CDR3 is TGCGCCAGCAGTTCCCTCCCGGGGAACGCGGTGAACACTGAAGCTTTCTTT. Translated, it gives CASSSLPGNAVNTEAFF.

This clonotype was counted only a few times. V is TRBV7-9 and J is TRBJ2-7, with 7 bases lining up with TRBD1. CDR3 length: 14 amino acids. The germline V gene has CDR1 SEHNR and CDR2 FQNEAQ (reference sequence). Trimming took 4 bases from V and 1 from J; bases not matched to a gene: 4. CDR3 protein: CASSSRGKSYEQYF. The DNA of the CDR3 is TGTGCCAGCAGCTCCAGGGGGAAGTCCTACGAGCAGTACTTC. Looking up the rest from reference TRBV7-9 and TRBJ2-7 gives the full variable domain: DTGVSQNPRHKITKRGQNVTFRCDPISEHNRLYWYRQTLGQGPEFLTYFQNEAQLEKSRLLSDRFSAERPKGSFSTLEIQRTEQGDSAMYLCASSSRGKSYEQYFGPGTRLTVT.

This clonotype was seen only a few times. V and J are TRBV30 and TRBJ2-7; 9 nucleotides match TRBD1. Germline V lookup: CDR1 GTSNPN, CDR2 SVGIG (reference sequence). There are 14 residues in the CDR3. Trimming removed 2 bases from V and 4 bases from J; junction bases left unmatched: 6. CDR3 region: CAWSPGQGVYEQYF. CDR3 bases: TGTGCCTGGAGTCCGGGACAGGGTGTTTACGAGCAGTACTTC.

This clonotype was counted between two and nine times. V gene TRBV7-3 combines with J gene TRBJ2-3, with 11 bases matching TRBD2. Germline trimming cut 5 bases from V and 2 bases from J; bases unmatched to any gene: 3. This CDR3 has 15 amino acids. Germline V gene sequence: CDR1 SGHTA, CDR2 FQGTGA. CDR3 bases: TGTGCCAGCAGCCCTAGCGGGAGGTACACAGATACGCAGTATTTT. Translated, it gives CASSPSGRYTDTQYF.

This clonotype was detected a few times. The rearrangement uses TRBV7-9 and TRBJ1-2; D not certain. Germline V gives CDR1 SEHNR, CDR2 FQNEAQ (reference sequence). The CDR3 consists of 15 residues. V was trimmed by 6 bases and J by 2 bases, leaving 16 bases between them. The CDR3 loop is CASSDARYTNYGYTF. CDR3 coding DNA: TGTGCCAGCAGTGACGCGCGGTACACCAACTATGGCTACACCTTC.

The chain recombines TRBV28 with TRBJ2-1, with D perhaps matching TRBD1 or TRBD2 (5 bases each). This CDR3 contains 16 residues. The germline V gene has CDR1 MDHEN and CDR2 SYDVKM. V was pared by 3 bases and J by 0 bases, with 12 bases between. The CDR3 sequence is CASSLGPQLSYNEQFF. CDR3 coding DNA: TGTGCCAGCAGTTTGGGACCGCAGCTCTCCTACAATGAGCAGTTCTTC.

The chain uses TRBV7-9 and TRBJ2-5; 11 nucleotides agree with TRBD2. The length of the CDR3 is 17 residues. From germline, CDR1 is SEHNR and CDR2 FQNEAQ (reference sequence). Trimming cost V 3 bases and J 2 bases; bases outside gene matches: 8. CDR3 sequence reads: CASSLRPGLAVQETQYF. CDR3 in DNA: TGTGCCAGCAGCTTGAGGCCGGGACTAGCGGTTCAAGAGACCCAGTACTTC.

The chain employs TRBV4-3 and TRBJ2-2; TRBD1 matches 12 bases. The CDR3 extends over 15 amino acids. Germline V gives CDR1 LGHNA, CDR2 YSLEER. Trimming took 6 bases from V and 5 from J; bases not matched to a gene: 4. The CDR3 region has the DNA TGCGCCAGCAGACGGGACAGGGGGCAGACCGGGGAGCTGTTTTTT. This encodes CASRRDRGQTGELFF.

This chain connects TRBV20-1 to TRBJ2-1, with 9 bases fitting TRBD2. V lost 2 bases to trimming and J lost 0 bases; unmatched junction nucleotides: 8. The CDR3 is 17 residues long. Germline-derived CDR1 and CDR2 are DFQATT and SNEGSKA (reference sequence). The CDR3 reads CSARSLAGRSSYNEQFF. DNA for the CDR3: TGCAGTGCTAGATCTCTAGCGGGAAGGAGCTCCTACAATGAGCAGTTCTTC.

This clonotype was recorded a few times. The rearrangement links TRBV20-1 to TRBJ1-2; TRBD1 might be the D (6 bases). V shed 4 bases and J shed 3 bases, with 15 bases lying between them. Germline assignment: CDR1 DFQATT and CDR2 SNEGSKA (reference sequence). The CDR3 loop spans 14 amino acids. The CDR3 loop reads CSATHPRGYYGYTF. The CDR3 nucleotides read TGCAGTGCTACCCACCCCAGGGGATACTATGGCTACACCTTC.

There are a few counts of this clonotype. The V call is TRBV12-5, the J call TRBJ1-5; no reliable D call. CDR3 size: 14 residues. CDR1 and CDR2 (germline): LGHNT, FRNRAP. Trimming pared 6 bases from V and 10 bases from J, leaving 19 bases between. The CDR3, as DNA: TGTGCTAGTGGCGCTACCCGCCTGATCGGACCCCAGCATTTT. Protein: CASGATRLIGPQHF.

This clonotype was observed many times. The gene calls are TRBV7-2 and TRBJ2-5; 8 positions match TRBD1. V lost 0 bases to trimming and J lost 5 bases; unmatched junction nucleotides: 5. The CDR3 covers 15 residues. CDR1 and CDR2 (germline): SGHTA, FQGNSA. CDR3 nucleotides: TGTGCCAGCAGCTTAGCACCCACAGGGGGGGAGACCCAGTACTTC. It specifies CASSLAPTGGETQYF.

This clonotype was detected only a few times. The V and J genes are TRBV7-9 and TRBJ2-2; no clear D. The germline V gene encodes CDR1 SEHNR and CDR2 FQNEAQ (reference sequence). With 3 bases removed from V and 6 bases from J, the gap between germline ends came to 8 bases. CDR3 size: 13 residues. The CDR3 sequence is CASSLARSGELFF. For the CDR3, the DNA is TGTGCCAGCAGCTTGGCAAGGTCCGGGGAGCTGTTTTTT.

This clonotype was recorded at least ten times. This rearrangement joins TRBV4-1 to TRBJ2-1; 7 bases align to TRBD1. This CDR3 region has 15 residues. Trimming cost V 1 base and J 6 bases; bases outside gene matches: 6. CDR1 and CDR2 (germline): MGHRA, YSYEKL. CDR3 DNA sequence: TGCGCCAGCAGCCAAGGGCCAGGGGGTTTCAATGAGCAGTTCTTC. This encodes CASSQGPGGFNEQFF.

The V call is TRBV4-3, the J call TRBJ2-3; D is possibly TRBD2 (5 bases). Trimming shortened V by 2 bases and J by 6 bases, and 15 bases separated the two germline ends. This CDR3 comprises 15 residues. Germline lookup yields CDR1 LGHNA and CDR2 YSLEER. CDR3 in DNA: TGCGCCAGCAGCCAAAATGGCCTAGCCGGGGATACGCAGTATTTT. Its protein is CASSQNGLAGDTQYF.

The CDR3 loop reads CASSLGSGGTYNEQFF. CDR3 bases: TGTGCCAGCAGCTTAGGGTCGGGGGGCACCTACAATGAGCAGTTCTTC. The chain uses TRBV7-2 and TRBJ2-1; weak D call: TRBD2 (7 bases). Germline CDR1 SGHTA, CDR2 FQGNSA. V lost 1 base and J 2 bases, leaving 12 bases between the germline ends. This CDR3 is built from 16 residues.